These T cell receptor beta chains were read from a single sample in a study of T cell changes during pregnancy in multiple sclerosis. Measured with immunoSEQ multiplex PCR; TCRdb has only the in-frame clones, and not every one. The sample has around 70,000 clones, more than 90% seen once. This sample comprised peripheral blood, obtained after pregnancy. Source of these receptors: a female donor in good health, enrolled as a control in a pregnancy study. The CDR3 runs from the conserved cysteine through the conserved F or W. A D gene is named only where the DNA matches it firmly. Clone sizes are given selectively: once, few, many, or a class where the clone is expanded.

CDR3 protein: CASRETANYGYTF
CDR3 DNA: TGTGCCAGCCGAGAGACAGCTAACTATGGCTACACCTTC
D gene: NA
J gene: TRBJ1-2
V gene: TRBV28
clone size: NA

CDR3 protein: CASSPPPSGPFTDTQYF
CDR3 DNA: TGTGCCAGCTCACCACCGCCCAGCGGGCCATTCACAGATACGCAGTATTTT
D gene: NA
J gene: TRBJ2-3
V gene: TRBV18
clone size: NA

CDR3 protein: CAWKTGGQPQHF
CDR3 DNA: TGTGCCTGGAAGACAGGGGGTCAGCCCCAGCATTTT
D gene: TRBD1
J gene: TRBJ1-5
V gene: TRBV30
clone size: NA

CDR3 protein: CASSGRGTGELFF
CDR3 DNA: TGTGCCAGCAGCGGGAGGGGCACCGGGGAGCTGTTTTTT
D gene: TRBD2
J gene: TRBJ2-2
V gene: TRBV6-1
clone size: NA

CDR3 protein: CASSTLQGDPNTGELFF
CDR3 DNA: TGTGCCAGCTCAACTCTACAGGGGGACCCGAACACCGGGGAGCTGTTTTTT
D gene: TRBD1
J gene: TRBJ2-2
V gene: TRBV18
clone size: NA

CDR3 protein: CASSQYSGLLTDTQYF
CDR3 DNA: TGCGCCAGCAGTCAATATAGCGGCTTACTGACAGATACGCAGTATTTT
D gene: NA
J gene: TRBJ2-3
V gene: TRBV23-1
clone size: NA

CDR3 protein: CASSSGQAVYGYTF
CDR3 DNA: TGTGCCAGCAGTTCCGGACAGGCCGTCTATGGCTACACCTTC
D gene: TRBD1
J gene: TRBJ1-2
V gene: TRBV28
clone size: NA

CDR3 protein: CASSYPIPGTYKETQYF
CDR3 DNA: TGTGCCAGCAGTTACCCTATCCCCGGGACTTACAAGGAGACCCAGTACTTC
D gene: NA
J gene: TRBJ2-5
V gene: TRBV6-7
clone size: NA

CDR3 protein: CASSQPGTRFYEQYF
CDR3 DNA: TGTGCCAGCAGCCAACCCGGGACTCGGTTCTACGAGCAGTACTTC
D gene: NA
J gene: TRBJ2-7
V gene: TRBV14
clone size: NA

CDR3 protein: CASSFGTASRANTQYF
CDR3 DNA: TGTGCCAGCAGTTTCGGGACTGCTTCACGGGCAAATACGCAGTATTTT
D gene: NA
J gene: TRBJ2-3
V gene: TRBV6-7
clone size: NA

CDR3 protein: CASSPQGAITGELFF
CDR3 DNA: TGCGCCAGCAGCCCGCAGGGGGCGATCACCGGGGAGCTGTTTTTT
D gene: TRBD1
J gene: TRBJ2-2
V gene: TRBV5-1
clone size: NA

CDR3 protein: CASKGTGGKDTQYF
CDR3 DNA: TGTGCCAGCAAAGGGACGGGGGGGAAGGATACGCAGTATTTT
D gene: TRBD2
J gene: TRBJ2-3
V gene: TRBV28
clone size: NA

CDR3 protein: CASSLSVGLKSYEQYF
CDR3 DNA: TGTGCCAGCAGTTTATCGGTGGGCTTGAAGTCCTACGAGCAGTACTTC
D gene: NA
J gene: TRBJ2-7
V gene: TRBV28
clone size: NA

CDR3 protein: CASTNNGGRARTQYF
CDR3 DNA: TGTGCCAGCACCAATAACGGGGGGAGAGCGCGTACGCAGTATTTT
D gene: TRBD2
J gene: TRBJ2-3
V gene: TRBV6-4
clone size: NA

CDR3 protein: CASSTGLAGTETQYF
CDR3 DNA: TGTGCCAGTAGTACGGGACTAGCGGGGACAGAGACCCAGTACTTC
D gene: TRBD2
J gene: TRBJ2-5
V gene: TRBV19
clone size: NA

CDR3 protein: CASSAETGNTEAFF
CDR3 DNA: TGTGCCAGCAGCGCAGAAACAGGGAACACTGAAGCTTTCTTT
D gene: NA
J gene: TRBJ1-1
V gene: TRBV9
clone size: NA

CDR3 protein: CASSYLPGGQDKGDTQYF
CDR3 DNA: TGTGCCAGCAGCTACCTACCTGGGGGACAGGACAAGGGGGATACGCAGTATTTT
D gene: TRBD1
J gene: TRBJ2-3
V gene: TRBV7-2
clone size: NA

CDR3 protein: CASSLAQGDEETQYF
CDR3 DNA: TGCGCCAGCAGCTTGGCACAGGGGGATGAAGAGACCCAGTACTTC
D gene: TRBD1
J gene: TRBJ2-5
V gene: TRBV5-1
clone size: NA

CDR3 protein: CASSRGTSGDYEQYF
CDR3 DNA: TGCGCCAGCAGCCGAGGGACTAGCGGGGACTACGAGCAGTACTTC
D gene: TRBD2
J gene: TRBJ2-7
V gene: TRBV5-1
clone size: NA

CDR3 protein: CASRKDRGADTQYF
CDR3 DNA: TGTGCCAGCAGAAAGGACAGGGGAGCAGATACGCAGTATTTT
D gene: TRBD1
J gene: TRBJ2-3
V gene: TRBV2
clone size: NA

CDR3 protein: CASSLEREPDTQYF
CDR3 DNA: TGTGCCAGCAGCTTGGAACGGGAGCCAGATACGCAGTATTTT
D gene: NA
J gene: TRBJ2-3
V gene: TRBV7-3
clone size: NA

CDR3 protein: CASSSRPGQGFHEQYF
CDR3 DNA: TGTGCCAGCAGCTCAAGACCGGGACAGGGGTTCCACGAGCAGTACTTC
D gene: TRBD1
J gene: TRBJ2-7
V gene: TRBV7-8
clone size: few

CDR3 protein: CANGLAVLGHEQYF
CDR3 DNA: TGCGCCAACGGACTAGCGGTCTTAGGCCACGAGCAGTACTTC
D gene: TRBD2
J gene: TRBJ2-7
V gene: TRBV10-1
clone size: NA

CDR3 protein: CASSFGTSGGNEQFF
CDR3 DNA: TGTGCCAGCAGTTTTGGGACTAGCGGGGGCAATGAGCAGTTCTTC
D gene: TRBD2
J gene: TRBJ2-1
V gene: TRBV27
clone size: NA

CDR3 protein: CSVLEDRQETQYF
CDR3 DNA: TGCAGCGTCCTGGAGGACAGGCAAGAGACCCAGTACTTC
D gene: TRBD1
J gene: TRBJ2-5
V gene: TRBV29-1
clone size: NA

CDR3 protein: CASSQGFRQPQHF
CDR3 DNA: TGTGCCAGCAGCCAGGGCTTTCGTCAGCCCCAGCATTTT
D gene: NA
J gene: TRBJ1-5
V gene: TRBV14
clone size: NA

CDR3 protein: CASSFDRDYGYTF
CDR3 DNA: TGTGCCAGCAGCTTCGACAGGGACTATGGCTACACCTTC
D gene: TRBD1
J gene: TRBJ1-2
V gene: TRBV7-9
clone size: few

CDR3 protein: CASSPPDDGTFGYTF
CDR3 DNA: TGTGCCAGCAGCCCACCAGACGACGGGACTTTTGGCTACACCTTC
D gene: NA
J gene: TRBJ1-2
V gene: TRBV5-5
clone size: once

CDR3 protein: CAWRQATGDYYGYTF
CDR3 DNA: TGTGCCTGGAGACAAGCGACAGGGGACTACTATGGCTACACCTTC
D gene: TRBD1
J gene: TRBJ1-2
V gene: TRBV30
clone size: few

CDR3 protein: CASSLDRGAQETQYF
CDR3 DNA: TGTGCCAGCAGCTTAGACCGGGGGGCCCAAGAGACCCAGTACTTC
D gene: NA
J gene: TRBJ2-5
V gene: TRBV7-2
clone size: NA

CDR3 protein: CAWEQATNTEAFF
CDR3 DNA: TGTGCCTGGGAGCAAGCAACGAACACTGAAGCTTTCTTT
D gene: NA
J gene: TRBJ1-1
V gene: TRBV30
clone size: NA

CDR3 protein: CASSDRGDLNNEQFF
CDR3 DNA: TGTGCCAGCAGTGACAGGGGGGACCTAAACAATGAGCAGTTCTTC
D gene: NA
J gene: TRBJ2-1
V gene: TRBV2
clone size: NA

CDR3 protein: CASSVPLSWAYNEQFF
CDR3 DNA: TGTGCCAGTAGTGTCCCCCTTAGCTGGGCCTACAATGAGCAGTTCTTC
D gene: NA
J gene: TRBJ2-1
V gene: TRBV19
clone size: NA